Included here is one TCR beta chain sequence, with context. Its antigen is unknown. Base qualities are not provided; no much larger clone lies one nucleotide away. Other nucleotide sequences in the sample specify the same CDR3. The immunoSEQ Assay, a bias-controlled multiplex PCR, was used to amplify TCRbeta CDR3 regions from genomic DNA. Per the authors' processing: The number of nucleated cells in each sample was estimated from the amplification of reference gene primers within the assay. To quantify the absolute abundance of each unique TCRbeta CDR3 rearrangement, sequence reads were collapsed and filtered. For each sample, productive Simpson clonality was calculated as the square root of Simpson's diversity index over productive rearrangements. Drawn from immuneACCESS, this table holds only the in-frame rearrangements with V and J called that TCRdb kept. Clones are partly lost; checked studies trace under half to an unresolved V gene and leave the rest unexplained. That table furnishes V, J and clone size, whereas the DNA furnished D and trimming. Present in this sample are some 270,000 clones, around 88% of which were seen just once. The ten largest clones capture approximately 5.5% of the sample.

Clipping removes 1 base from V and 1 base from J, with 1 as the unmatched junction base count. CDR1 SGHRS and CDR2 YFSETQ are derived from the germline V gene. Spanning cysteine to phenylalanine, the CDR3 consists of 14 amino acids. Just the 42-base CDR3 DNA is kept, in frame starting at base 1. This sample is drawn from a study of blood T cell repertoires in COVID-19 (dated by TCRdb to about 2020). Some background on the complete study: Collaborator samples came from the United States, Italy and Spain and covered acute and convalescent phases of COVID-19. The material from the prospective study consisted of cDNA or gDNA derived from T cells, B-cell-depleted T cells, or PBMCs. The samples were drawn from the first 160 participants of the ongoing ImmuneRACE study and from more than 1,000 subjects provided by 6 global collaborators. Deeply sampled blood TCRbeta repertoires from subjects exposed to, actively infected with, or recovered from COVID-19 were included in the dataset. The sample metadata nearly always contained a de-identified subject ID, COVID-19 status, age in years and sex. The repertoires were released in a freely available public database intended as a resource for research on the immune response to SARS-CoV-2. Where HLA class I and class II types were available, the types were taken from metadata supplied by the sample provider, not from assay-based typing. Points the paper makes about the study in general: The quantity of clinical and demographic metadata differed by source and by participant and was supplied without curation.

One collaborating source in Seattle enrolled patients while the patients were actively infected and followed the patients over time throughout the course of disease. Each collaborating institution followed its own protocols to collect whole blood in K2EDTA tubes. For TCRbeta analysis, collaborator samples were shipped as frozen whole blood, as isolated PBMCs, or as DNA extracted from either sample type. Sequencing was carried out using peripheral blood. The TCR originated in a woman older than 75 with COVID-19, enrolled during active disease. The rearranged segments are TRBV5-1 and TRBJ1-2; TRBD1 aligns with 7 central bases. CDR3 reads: CASSLTGDNYGYTF. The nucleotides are TGCGCCAGCAGCTTGACAGGGGATAACTATGGCTACACCTTC.